Shown below are 3 T cell receptor beta chains from a single sample sequenced in a study of T cells after yellow fever vaccination (dated by TCRdb to the late 2010s). Interpreted using the paper, the treatment or condition label stands for: live attenuated yellow fever vaccine strain. Library generation was performed with 5' RACE. The sequencer listed for this sample is Illumina HiSeq 2500. TCRdb trimmed the raw reads at Q25, called clones with MiXCR and kept productive beta chains. Each CDR3 protein gets just one entry, which takes the most common genes and DNA from the rows behind it. The sample yields almost 600,000 distinct CDR3 sequences; less than 15% were counted once. Clones ranked in the top ten supply 11% to 15% of the sample. The sample in question was PBMCs, obtained on the day of the yellow fever booster vaccination. These receptors all stem from a man aged 25 to 40 who received the YFV17D yellow fever vaccine.

This clonotype has a count of ten or more. The gene calls are TRBV5-1 and TRBJ1-4; a weak D match, TRBD1 (5 bases). The CDR3 consists of 13 residues. V was pared by 3 bases and J by 5 bases, with 8 bases between. Germline-derived CDR1 and CDR2 are SGHRS and YFSETQ. The CDR3 spells CASSSGPNEKLFF. The CDR3 nucleotides are TGCGCCAGCAGCTCGGGACCCAATGAAAAACTGTTTTTT.

Ten or more counts support this clonotype. This chain links TRBV12-3 or TRBV12-4 with TRBJ2-3; 7 bases map to TRBD1. This CDR3 spans 15 amino acids. Trimming cost V 1 base and J 4 bases; bases outside gene matches: 5. The DNA for the CDR3 is TGTGCCAGCAGTTTAGAAGGGGGCAGGGCAGATACGCAGTATTTT. Amino acid sequence: CASSLEGGRADTQYF.

This clonotype was recorded a few times. The chain combines TRBV20-1 with TRBJ2-7; D may be TRBD1 (5 bases). The CDR3 is 13 amino acids. CDR1 is DFQATT, CDR2 SNEGSKA, per germline (reference sequence). The V gene lost 4 bases and the J gene lost 4 bases, with 14 bases spanning the gap. DNA of the CDR3: TGCAGTGCTAAGGGCAGGGAAAGATACGAGCAGTACTTC. It specifies CSAKGRERYEQYF.